These T cell receptor beta chains were read from a single sample in a study of technical replicates of blood from a few donors. TCRdb's copy holds only in-frame clones and misses some; the assay was immunoSEQ multiplex PCR. The sample lists fewer than 70,000 clones; approximately 86% were seen once. Specimen: PBMCs. The receptor source for this set is a human donor in good health. Some clones in this sample may be carry-over from other donors' samples. Each CDR3 is given with its conserved first and last residue. The D gene is left open where the match is weak. Size is stated for part of the rows, as once, few or many counts, or as a class when the clone is expanded.

j_gene,d_gene,abundance,v_gene,CDR3nt,CDR3aa
TRBJ1-1,TRBD1,.,TRBV11-2,TGTGCCAGCAGCTTAGCGGACAGGGTTAGCACTGAAGCTTTCTTT,CASSLADRVSTEAFF
TRBJ2-3,TRBD2,.,TRBV7-3,TGTGCCAGCAGCTTAGCGGGGACTAGCGGGGGGACAGATACGCAGTATTTT,CASSLAGTSGGTDTQYF
TRBJ2-7,.,.,TRBV13,TGTGCCAGCAGCTTAAGGGGAAACGAGCAGTACTTC,CASSLRGNEQYF
TRBJ1-2,TRBD1,.,TRBV7-8,TGTGCCAGCAGCCTGGACAGGGTTGGCTACACCTTC,CASSLDRVGYTF
TRBJ2-1,.,.,TRBV6-6,TGTGCCAGCAATAGGGGGTATGAGCAGTTCTTC,CASNRGYEQFF
TRBJ2-2,.,once,TRBV9,TGTGCCAGCAGCGTAGACGGGACAACCCCCGGGGAGCTGTTTTTT,CASSVDGTTPGELFF
TRBJ1-3,TRBD1,.,TRBV7-2,TGTGCCAGCAGCTTAATGGGACAGAGTCCTGCGGGAGGAAACACCATATATTTT,CASSLMGQSPAGGNTIYF
TRBJ2-5,.,.,TRBV5-1,TGCGCCAGCAGCTTGGACCATGGGGGGGAGACCCAGTACTTC,CASSLDHGGETQYF
TRBJ2-7,.,once,TRBV18,TGTGCCAGCTCACCACGGGCAGGCGTTGAGCAGTACTTC,CASSPRAGVEQYF
TRBJ1-1,.,.,TRBV7-9,TGTGCCAGCAGCTTATTGGGGGGGCGGGGGACTGAAGCTTTCTTT,CASSLLGGRGTEAFF
TRBJ2-3,.,.,TRBV5-1,TGCGCCAGCAGCTTGGCGGAGATGCGCACAGATACGCAGTATTTT,CASSLAEMRTDTQYF
TRBJ1-2,.,once,TRBV29-1,TGCAGCGTTGATTTGCCAGGGGTAGGCTACACCTTC,CSVDLPGVGYTF
TRBJ1-6,.,few,TRBV2,TGTGCCAGCAAAAAAAGTAGTGGTTCACCCCTCCACTTT,CASKKSSGSPLHF
TRBJ1-3,.,few,TRBV20-1,TGCAGTGCCGTTACAGGAAACACCATATATTTT,CSAVTGNTIYF
TRBJ2-5,.,.,TRBV19,TGTGCCAGTAGCCAGGGATTCCAAGAGACCCAGTACTTC,CASSQGFQETQYF
TRBJ1-6,.,.,TRBV27,TGTGCCAGCAAGACCGACACAGGGAATTCACCCCTCCACTTT,CASKTDTGNSPLHF
TRBJ2-3,.,.,TRBV7-9,TGTGCCAGCAGCTTAGTTTTGACAGTCACTAGCACAGATACGCAGTATTTT,CASSLVLTVTSTDTQYF
TRBJ1-3,.,.,TRBV7-2,TGTGCCAGCAGCTCAGGGGCGGGCACCACCATATATTTT,CASSSGAGTTIYF
TRBJ1-1,TRBD1,.,TRBV4-3,TGCGCCAGCAGCCAGGACAGGCCGAACACTGAAGCTTTCTTT,CASSQDRPNTEAFF
TRBJ2-7,.,.,TRBV30,TGTGCCTGGAGTGTACAACATCGCGAGCAGTACTTC,CAWSVQHREQYF
TRBJ2-3,.,.,TRBV7-2,TGTGCCAGCAGCTCGAACCGGGACTTAAAAGATACGCAGTATTTT,CASSSNRDLKDTQYF
TRBJ2-2,TRBD2,.,TRBV5-4,TGTGCCAGCAGCTCGTCTAGCGGGAGGTCGGTCGGGGAGCTGTTTTTT,CASSSSSGRSVGELFF
TRBJ1-1,.,.,TRBV7-2,TGTGCCAGCAGCTTAGGGGGGGTTATCACTGAAGCTTTCTTT,CASSLGGVITEAFF
TRBJ1-2,.,.,TRBV29-1,TGCAGCGTGATAGAGACAGGCGACTATGGCTACACCTTC,CSVIETGDYGYTF
TRBJ2-7,TRBD1,.,TRBV11-2,TGTGCCAGCAGCTTAGTCCGGGACAGGAAATCCTACGAGCAGTACTTC,CASSLVRDRKSYEQYF
TRBJ2-3,.,few,TRBV6-1,TGTGCCAGCAGTCGAGGAGGAGATACGCAGTATTTT,CASSRGGDTQYF
TRBJ2-7,.,.,TRBV27,TGTGCCAGCAGTTTTAAAGGGGGAAAGAACTACGAGCAGTACTTC,CASSFKGGKNYEQYF
TRBJ2-7,.,.,TRBV5-1,TGCGCCAGCAGCTTGGTTGGCGGGCCCTCCTACGAGCAGTACTTC,CASSLVGGPSYEQYF
TRBJ1-3,.,.,TRBV30,TGTGCCTTGGAGAGAGACACCATATATTTT,CALERDTIYF
TRBJ2-3,.,.,TRBV9,TGTGCCAGCAGCTCGAGCCGTACAGATACGCAGTATTTT,CASSSSRTDTQYF
TRBJ1-1,TRBD1,.,TRBV7-2,TGTGCCAGCAGCCCCGGGACAGGGGGTTACACTGAAGCTTTCTTT,CASSPGTGGYTEAFF
TRBJ2-5,TRBD2,once,TRBV7-3,TGTGCCAGCAGCTTAGGAGTAGCGGGGGCCCAAGAGACCCAGTACTTC,CASSLGVAGAQETQYF
TRBJ2-1,TRBD2,.,TRBV7-2,TGTGCCAGCAGCCCGAGTCAGACTAGCGGGGGGGCCAATGAGCAGTTCTTC,CASSPSQTSGGANEQFF
TRBJ1-1,.,.,TRBV7-9,TGTGCCAGCAGCTTACAGGGTAGCACTGAAGCTTTCTTT,CASSLQGSTEAFF
TRBJ2-7,TRBD1,few,TRBV7-9,TGTGCCAGCAGCTTAAACATCGTCGGGACAGGGGACTACGAGCAGTACTTC,CASSLNIVGTGDYEQYF
TRBJ1-4,.,.,TRBV28,TGTGCCAGCAGTTTATGGGACAGAAACTGGGCCCGTGCAACTAATGAAAAACTGTTTTTT,CASSLWDRNWARATNEKLFF
TRBJ2-3,TRBD2,.,TRBV2,TGTGCCAGCAGTGAACGCGGGAGGGAAGATACGCAGTATTTT,CASSERGREDTQYF
TRBJ1-6,TRBD1,.,TRBV6-6,TGTGCCAGCAGTTACTTGGAGGACAGGGCGGGTTCACCCCTCCACTTT,CASSYLEDRAGSPLHF
TRBJ1-1,.,few,TRBV7-2,TGTGCCAGCAGCTTAGTTGCAGGGTTGAACACTGAAGCTTTCTTT,CASSLVAGLNTEAFF
TRBJ2-5,TRBD2,.,TRBV5-1,TGCGCCAGCAGCCCTATAGCGGGGGCTAATATCGAGACCCAGTACTTC,CASSPIAGANIETQYF
TRBJ1-1,TRBD1,once,TRBV7-2,TGTGCCAGCAGCGTACCCCGGGACAGGGTTGCTTTCTTT,CASSVPRDRVAFF
TRBJ1-6,.,.,TRBV5-4,TGTGCCAGCAGCCAATACAGGAGCTCCTATAATTCACCCCTCCACTTT,CASSQYRSSYNSPLHF
TRBJ2-1,.,.,TRBV5-1,TGCGCCAGCAGCCTTAGCGGAGCCTACAATGAGCAGTTCTTC,CASSLSGAYNEQFF
TRBJ1-2,TRBD1,.,TRBV5-4,TGTGCCAGCAGCCACCCGGACAGGGGGCTCTCTAACTATGGCTACACCTTC,CASSHPDRGLSNYGYTF
TRBJ2-1,TRBD2,.,TRBV4-3,TGCGCCAGCAGCCAAGTGGGGACTAGCGAGGTCTCGAACAATGAGCAGTTCTTC,CASSQVGTSEVSNNEQFF
TRBJ2-2,TRBD2,.,TRBV4-1,TGCGCCAGCAGCCAAGTGGCGAGCGGGGGGTCCGGGGAGCTGTTTTTT,CASSQVASGGSGELFF
TRBJ1-1,.,.,TRBV6-4,TGTGCCAGCAGTCGACTCAGTGGGACTGAAGCTTTCTTT,CASSRLSGTEAFF
TRBJ1-1,.,.,TRBV10-3,TGTGCCATCAGTGAGAATCCGGGGAAGAACACTGAAGCTTTCTTT,CAISENPGKNTEAFF
TRBJ2-7,.,.,TRBV7-8,TGTGCCAGCAGCTTAGATCCGGGGACCTACGAGCAGTACTTC,CASSLDPGTYEQYF
TRBJ2-5,.,few,TRBV6-6,TGTGCCAGCAGTTATATACGTCCGTGGGCATTGGAGACCCAGTACTTC,CASSYIRPWALETQYF
TRBJ2-1,TRBD2,.,TRBV4-2,TGTGCCAGCAGCCAAGGACTAGCGGCGAGCTACAATGAGCAGTTCTTC,CASSQGLAASYNEQFF
TRBJ2-1,TRBD2,.,TRBV28,TGTGCCAGCTTGGCTAGCGGGGCTTCCGCCTACAATGAGCAGTTCTTC,CASLASGASAYNEQFF
TRBJ2-5,TRBD2,.,TRBV28,TGTGCCAGCAGTTCCGCCCGGGTTGCGGGAGGGCCTCGGGAGACCCAGTACTTC,CASSSARVAGGPRETQYF
TRBJ1-2,.,.,TRBV5-6,TGTGCCAGCAGCTTCTTGGGGAGTAATGGCTACACCTTC,CASSFLGSNGYTF
TRBJ1-2,TRBD1,.,TRBV9,TGTGCCAGCAGCGTCTCCGGGACAGGGAACTATGGCTACACCTTC,CASSVSGTGNYGYTF